A selection of T cell receptor beta chains follows, all from one sample in a study of vaccination effects on CD4 cells after COVID-19. These TCRs' antigens remain unknown. Libraries were prepared by immunoSEQ multiplex PCR; TCRdb keeps only in-frame clonotypes and omits some of them. The sample lists approximately 66,000 clones, around 80% occurring once. The sample here was CD4+ T cells from PBMCs cultured without peptide, taken after COVID-19 vaccination. Every receptor here comes from a human donor who received a COVID-19 vaccine. Each CDR3 is given with its conserved first and last residue. Each record gives: D gene, V gene, clone size, J gene, CDR3 protein, CDR3 DNA. D genes are given only for firm matches. Not all rows give a size; the values are once, few, many and, for expanded clones, a class.

d_call: NA; v_call: TRBV9; clone_size: NA; j_call: TRBJ1-1; cdr3_aa: CASSAIQGGNTEAFF; cdr3_nt: TGTGCCAGCAGCGCGATACAGGGCGGGAACACTGAAGCTTTCTTT
d_call: NA; v_call: TRBV10-3; clone_size: NA; j_call: TRBJ2-3; cdr3_aa: CAISGALGVGTSTDTQYF; cdr3_nt: TGTGCCATCAGTGGGGCTTTAGGGGTGGGGACTAGCACAGATACGCAGTATTTT
d_call: NA; v_call: TRBV18; clone_size: few; j_call: TRBJ2-2; cdr3_aa: CASSPLLGQNTGELFF; cdr3_nt: TGTGCCAGCTCACCGCTATTGGGACAGAACACCGGGGAGCTGTTTTTT
d_call: NA; v_call: TRBV6-1; clone_size: NA; j_call: TRBJ1-5; cdr3_aa: CASSEGAGRQMASNQPQHF; cdr3_nt: TGTGCCAGCAGTGAAGGAGCGGGCAGGCAAATGGCTAGCAATCAGCCCCAGCATTTT
d_call: NA; v_call: TRBV5-1; clone_size: few; j_call: TRBJ2-3; cdr3_aa: CASSLVPGADTQYF; cdr3_nt: TGCGCCAGCAGCTTAGTGCCTGGCGCAGATACGCAGTATTTT
d_call: NA; v_call: TRBV28; clone_size: NA; j_call: TRBJ1-1; cdr3_aa: CASRTNGGRGFTEAFF; cdr3_nt: TGTGCCAGCAGAACCAACGGGGGGAGGGGCTTCACTGAAGCTTTCTTT
d_call: NA; v_call: TRBV14; clone_size: once; j_call: TRBJ1-2; cdr3_aa: CASSQSLAQLVNGYTF; cdr3_nt: TGTGCCAGCAGCCAATCCCTCGCCCAACTTGTAAATGGCTACACCTTC
d_call: NA; v_call: TRBV19; clone_size: NA; j_call: TRBJ2-5; cdr3_aa: CASSSTGGEETQYF; cdr3_nt: TGTGCCAGTAGTTCTACAGGTGGTGAAGAGACCCAGTACTTC
d_call: NA; v_call: TRBV7-2; clone_size: NA; j_call: TRBJ2-3; cdr3_aa: CASSSPPGRGPTDTQYF; cdr3_nt: TGTGCCAGCAGCTCCCCACCCGGGCGGGGGCCCACAGATACGCAGTATTTT
d_call: NA; v_call: TRBV6-2/TRBV6-3; clone_size: once; j_call: TRBJ1-5; cdr3_aa: CASSSGGWSNQPQHF; cdr3_nt: TGTGCCAGCAGTTCGGGGGGCTGGAGCAATCAGCCCCAGCATTTT
d_call: NA; v_call: TRBV5-1; clone_size: NA; j_call: TRBJ2-2; cdr3_aa: CASSLGHREGELFF; cdr3_nt: TGCGCCAGCAGCTTGGGGCACCGAGAAGGGGAGCTGTTTTTT
d_call: NA; v_call: TRBV5-1; clone_size: few; j_call: TRBJ1-5; cdr3_aa: CASSLEGVVGQPQHF; cdr3_nt: TGCGCCAGCAGCTTGGAGGGGGTGGTGGGTCAGCCCCAGCATTTT
d_call: TRBD1; v_call: TRBV18; clone_size: NA; j_call: TRBJ1-5; cdr3_aa: CASSGQNNQPQHF; cdr3_nt: TGTGCCAGCTCGGGACAGAATAATCAGCCCCAGCATTTT
d_call: NA; v_call: TRBV5-4; clone_size: NA; j_call: TRBJ1-2; cdr3_aa: CASSLDGRSYTF; cdr3_nt: TGTGCCAGCAGCCTGGACGGGAGGAGCTACACCTTC
d_call: TRBD2; v_call: TRBV11-1; clone_size: NA; j_call: TRBJ2-5; cdr3_aa: CASSQGLAGGPETQYF; cdr3_nt: TGTGCCAGCAGCCAAGGACTAGCGGGGGGGCCGGAGACCCAGTACTTC
d_call: NA; v_call: TRBV5-1; clone_size: once; j_call: TRBJ2-5; cdr3_aa: CASSLVTQGGETQYF; cdr3_nt: TGCGCCAGCAGCTTGGTAACGCAGGGGGGAGAGACCCAGTACTTC
d_call: NA; v_call: TRBV5-8; clone_size: once; j_call: TRBJ2-5; cdr3_aa: CASSWSQETQYF; cdr3_nt: TGTGCCAGCAGCTGGTCCCAAGAGACCCAGTACTTC
d_call: NA; v_call: TRBV5-1; clone_size: NA; j_call: TRBJ2-2; cdr3_aa: CASSPKVAGELFF; cdr3_nt: TGCGCCAGCAGCCCCAAGGTCGCCGGGGAGCTGTTTTTT
d_call: NA; v_call: TRBV2; clone_size: NA; j_call: TRBJ2-2; cdr3_aa: CASSWERDGELFF; cdr3_nt: TGTGCCAGCAGTTGGGAGCGTGACGGGGAGCTGTTTTTT
d_call: TRBD1; v_call: TRBV4-1; clone_size: NA; j_call: TRBJ1-2; cdr3_aa: CASSPLTGDYGYTF; cdr3_nt: TGCGCCAGCAGCCCGCTCACAGGGGACTATGGCTACACCTTC